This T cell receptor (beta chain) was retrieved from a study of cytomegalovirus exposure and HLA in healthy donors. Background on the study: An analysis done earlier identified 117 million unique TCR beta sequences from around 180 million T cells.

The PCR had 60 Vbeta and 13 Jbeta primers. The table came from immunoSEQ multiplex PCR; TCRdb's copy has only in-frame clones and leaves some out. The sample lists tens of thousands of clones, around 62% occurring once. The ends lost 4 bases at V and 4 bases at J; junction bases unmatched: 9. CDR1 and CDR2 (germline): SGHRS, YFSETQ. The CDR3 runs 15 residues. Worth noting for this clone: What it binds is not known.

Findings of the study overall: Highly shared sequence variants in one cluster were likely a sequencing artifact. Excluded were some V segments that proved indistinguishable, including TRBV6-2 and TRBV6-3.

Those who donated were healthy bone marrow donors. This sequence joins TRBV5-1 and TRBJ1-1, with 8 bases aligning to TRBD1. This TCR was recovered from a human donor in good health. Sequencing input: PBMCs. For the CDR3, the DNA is TGCGCCAGCAGCCCCCTCGGACAGGGTGGCACTGAAGCTTTCTTT. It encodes CASSPLGQGGTEAFF.